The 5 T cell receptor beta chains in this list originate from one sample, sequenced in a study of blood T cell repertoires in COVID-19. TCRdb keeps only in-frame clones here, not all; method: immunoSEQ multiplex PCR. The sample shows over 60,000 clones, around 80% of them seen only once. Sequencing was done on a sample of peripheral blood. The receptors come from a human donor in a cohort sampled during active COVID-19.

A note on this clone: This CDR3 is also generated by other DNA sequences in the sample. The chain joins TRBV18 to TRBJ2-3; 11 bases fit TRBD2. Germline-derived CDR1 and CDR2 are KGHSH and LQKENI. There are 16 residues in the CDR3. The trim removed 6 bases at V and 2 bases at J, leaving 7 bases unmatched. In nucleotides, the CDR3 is TGTGCCAGCTCGTCGCTAGCGGGAGGCCCCACAGATACGCAGTATTTT. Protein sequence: CASSSLAGGPTDTQYF. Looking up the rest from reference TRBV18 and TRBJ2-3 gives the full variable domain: NAGVMQNPRHLVRRRGQEARLRCSPMKGHSHVYWYRQLPEEGLKFMVYLQKENIIDESGMPKERFSAEFPKEGPSILRIQQVVRGDSAAYFCASSSLAGGPTDTQYFGPGTRLTVL.

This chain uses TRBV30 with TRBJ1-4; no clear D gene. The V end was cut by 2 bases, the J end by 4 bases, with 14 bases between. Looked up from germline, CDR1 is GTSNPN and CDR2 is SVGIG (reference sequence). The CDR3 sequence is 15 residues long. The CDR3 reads CAWSIDPGDNEKLFF. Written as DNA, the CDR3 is TGTGCCTGGAGTATCGACCCCGGGGATAATGAAAAACTGTTTTTT.

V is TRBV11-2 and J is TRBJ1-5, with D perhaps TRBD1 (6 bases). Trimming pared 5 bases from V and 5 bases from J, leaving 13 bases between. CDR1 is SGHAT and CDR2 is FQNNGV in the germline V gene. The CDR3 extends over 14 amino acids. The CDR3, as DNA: TGTGCCAGCAGCCAGGGCGGGGGGCATCAGCCCCAGCATTTT. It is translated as CASSQGGGHQPQHF.

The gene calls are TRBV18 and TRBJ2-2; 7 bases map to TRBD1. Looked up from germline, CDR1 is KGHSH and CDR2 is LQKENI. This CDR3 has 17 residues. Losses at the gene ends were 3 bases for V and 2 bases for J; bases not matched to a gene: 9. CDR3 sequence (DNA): TGTGCCAGCTCACCCACCTCAGGGGGATTAAACACCGGGGAGCTGTTTTTT. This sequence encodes CASSPTSGGLNTGELFF.

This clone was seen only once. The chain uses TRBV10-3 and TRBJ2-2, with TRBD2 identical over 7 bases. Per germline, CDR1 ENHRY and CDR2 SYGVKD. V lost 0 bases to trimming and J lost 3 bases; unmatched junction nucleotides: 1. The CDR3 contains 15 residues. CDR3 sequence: CAISESGRDTGELFF. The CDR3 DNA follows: TGTGCCATCAGTGAGTCAGGGAGGGACACCGGGGAGCTGTTTTTT.